The clone carrying this T cell receptor beta chain came up once. The CDR3 contains 16 residues. Per the germline V gene, CDR1 is LGHDT and CDR2 is YNNKEL (reference sequence). Trimming took 4 bases from V and 1 from J; bases not matched to a gene: 7. In the original workflow: Amplification of reference gene primers provided the estimated nucleated cell counts. The method was immunoSEQ multiplex PCR; TCRdb's version includes in-frame clones alone and lacks a portion of them. The V and J calls and clone size come from that table; D and trimming were worked out from the DNA. The sample has 100,000 to 150,000 clones; 88% are singletons. This sample stems from a study of blood T cell repertoires in COVID-19. Overall study context: Sites across the United States, Italy and Spain contributed samples from acute and convalescent COVID-19. T cells, B-cell-depleted T cells, or PBMCs supplied cDNA or gDNA.

The sample comprised peripheral blood. The chain couples TRBV3-1 (or the pseudogene TRBV3-2) to TRBJ2-3; 8 bases match TRBD2. This TCR came from a human donor in a cohort sampled during active COVID-19. CDR3 amino acids: CASSPKTSEGTDTQYF. CDR3 DNA: TGTGCCAGCAGCCCAAAGACTAGCGAAGGCACAGATACGCAGTATTTT.